This TCR beta chain was sequenced for a study of T cells of healthy individuals. This clonotype was detected a few times. Germline V CDR1 and CDR2: KGHSH, LQKENI. Trimming shortened V by 1 base and J by 0 bases, and 8 bases separated the two germline ends. The CDR3 loop spans 15 amino acids. TCRdb itself ran the 5' RACE reads through MiXCR, one entry per CDR3 protein. This sample yields about 53,000 distinct CDR3 sequences, of which under 15% are seen a single time; around 16% belongs to the top ten. V and J are TRBV18 and TRBJ2-3, with D perhaps matching TRBD1 (5 bases). The receptor was isolated from a human donor in good health. This CDR3 reads CASSPQGPSTDTQYF. Here the CDR3 DNA reads TGTGCCAGCTCACCACAGGGGCCAAGCACAGATACGCAGTATTTT.